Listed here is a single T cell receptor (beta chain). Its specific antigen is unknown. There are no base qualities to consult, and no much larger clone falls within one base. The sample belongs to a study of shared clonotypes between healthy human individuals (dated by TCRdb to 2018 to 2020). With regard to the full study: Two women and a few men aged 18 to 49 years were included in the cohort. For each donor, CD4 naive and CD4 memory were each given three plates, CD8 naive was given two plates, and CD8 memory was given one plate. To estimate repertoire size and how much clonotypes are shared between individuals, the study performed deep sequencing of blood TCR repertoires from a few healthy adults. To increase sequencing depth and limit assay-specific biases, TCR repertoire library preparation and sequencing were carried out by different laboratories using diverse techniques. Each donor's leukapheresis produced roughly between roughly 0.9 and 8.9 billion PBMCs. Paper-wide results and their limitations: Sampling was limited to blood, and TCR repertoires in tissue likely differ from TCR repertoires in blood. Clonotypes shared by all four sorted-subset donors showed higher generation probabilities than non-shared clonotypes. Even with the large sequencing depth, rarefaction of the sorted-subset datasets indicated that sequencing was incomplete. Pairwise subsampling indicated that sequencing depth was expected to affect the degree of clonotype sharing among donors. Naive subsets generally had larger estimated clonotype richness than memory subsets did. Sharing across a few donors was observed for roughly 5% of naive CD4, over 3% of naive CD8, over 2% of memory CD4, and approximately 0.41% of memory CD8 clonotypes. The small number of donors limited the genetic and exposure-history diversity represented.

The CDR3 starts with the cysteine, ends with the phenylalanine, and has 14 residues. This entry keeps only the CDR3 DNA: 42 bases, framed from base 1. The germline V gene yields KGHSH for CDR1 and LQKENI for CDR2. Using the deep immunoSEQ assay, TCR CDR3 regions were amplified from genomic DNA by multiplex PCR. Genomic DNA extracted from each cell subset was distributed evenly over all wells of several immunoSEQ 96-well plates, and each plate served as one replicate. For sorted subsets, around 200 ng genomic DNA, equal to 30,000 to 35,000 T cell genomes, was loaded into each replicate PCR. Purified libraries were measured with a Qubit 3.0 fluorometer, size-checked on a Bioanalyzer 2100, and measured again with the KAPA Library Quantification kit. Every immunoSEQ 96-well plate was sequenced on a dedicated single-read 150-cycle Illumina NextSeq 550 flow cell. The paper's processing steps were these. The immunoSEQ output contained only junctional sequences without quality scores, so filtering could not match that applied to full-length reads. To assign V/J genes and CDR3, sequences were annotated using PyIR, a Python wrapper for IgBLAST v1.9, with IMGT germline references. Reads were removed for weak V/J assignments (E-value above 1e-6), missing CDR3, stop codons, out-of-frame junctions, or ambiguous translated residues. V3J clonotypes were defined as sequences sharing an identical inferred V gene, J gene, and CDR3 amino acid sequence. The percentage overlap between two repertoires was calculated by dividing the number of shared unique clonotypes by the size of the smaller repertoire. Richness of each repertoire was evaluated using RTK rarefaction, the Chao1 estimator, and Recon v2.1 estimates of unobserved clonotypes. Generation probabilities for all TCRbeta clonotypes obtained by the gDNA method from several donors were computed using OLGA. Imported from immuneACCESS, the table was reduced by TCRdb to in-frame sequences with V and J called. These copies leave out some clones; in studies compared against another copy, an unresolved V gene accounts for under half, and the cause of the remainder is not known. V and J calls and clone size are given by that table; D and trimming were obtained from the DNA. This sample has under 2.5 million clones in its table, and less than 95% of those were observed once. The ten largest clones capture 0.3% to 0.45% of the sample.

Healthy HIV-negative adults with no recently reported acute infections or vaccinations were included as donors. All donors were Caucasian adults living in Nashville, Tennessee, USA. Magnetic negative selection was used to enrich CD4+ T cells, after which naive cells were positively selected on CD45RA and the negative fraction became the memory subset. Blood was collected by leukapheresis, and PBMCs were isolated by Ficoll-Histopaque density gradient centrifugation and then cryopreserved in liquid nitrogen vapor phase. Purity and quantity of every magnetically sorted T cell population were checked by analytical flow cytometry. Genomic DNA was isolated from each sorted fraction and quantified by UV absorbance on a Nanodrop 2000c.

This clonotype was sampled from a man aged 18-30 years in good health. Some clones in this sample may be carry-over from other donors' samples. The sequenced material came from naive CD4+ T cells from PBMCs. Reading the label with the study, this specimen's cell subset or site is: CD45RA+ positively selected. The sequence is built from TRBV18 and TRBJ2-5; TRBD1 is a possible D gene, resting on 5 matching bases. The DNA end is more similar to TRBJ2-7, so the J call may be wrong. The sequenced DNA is TGTGCCAGCTCACTTCAACAGGTAACCTACGAGCAGTACTTC. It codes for CASSLQQVTYEQYF.